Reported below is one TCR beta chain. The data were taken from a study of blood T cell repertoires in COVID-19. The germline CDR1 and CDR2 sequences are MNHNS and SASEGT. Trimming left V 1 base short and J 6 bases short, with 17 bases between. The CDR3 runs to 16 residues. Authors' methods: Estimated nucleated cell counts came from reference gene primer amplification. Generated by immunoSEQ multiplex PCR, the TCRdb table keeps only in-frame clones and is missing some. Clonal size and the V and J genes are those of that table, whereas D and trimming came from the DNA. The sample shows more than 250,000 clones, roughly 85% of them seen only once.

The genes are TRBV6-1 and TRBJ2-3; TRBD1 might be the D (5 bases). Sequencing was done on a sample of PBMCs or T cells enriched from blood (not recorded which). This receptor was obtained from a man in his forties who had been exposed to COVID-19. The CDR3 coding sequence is TGTGCCAGCAGTGAAGTAGCCGTATCAGGGTGGGATACGCAGTATTTT. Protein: CASSEVAVSGWDTQYF.